This T cell receptor beta chain was documented in a study of identical twins listed by TCRdb under 2016. Some background on the complete study: The study deep-sequenced TCR alpha and beta repertoires from monozygotic twins, unrelated adults of various ages and cord blood to test whether fetal clonotypes persist. Replicate twin experiments were performed at different times using different library preparation protocols to rule out contamination.

The investigation overall reported the following: Excess twin sharing in beta out-of-frame sequences was weaker because fewer shared sequences lowered the signal-to-noise ratio. Because the same donors could not be followed over many years, the conclusions depended on cross-sectional statistical analysis. Fewer insertions were carried by abundant cord blood beta clonotypes; a weaker similar trend was observed in young adult naive repertoires, while no such trend was observed in memory repertoires. Zero-insertion analyses could be partly confounded by invariant T cells such as MAIT and iNKT, although diverse VJ usage argued against such confounding for most clonotypes. In monozygotic twins, recombination models systematically underestimated out-of-frame TCR alpha sharing, but the models matched the sharing seen between unrelated individuals. Compared with coincidental sharing between unrelated individuals, out-of-frame TCR alpha sequences shared between twins had an excess of sequences with low generation probability.

This clonotype occurred a few times. No cognate antigen has been identified for it. No much larger clone exists at a distance of one base, and base qualities are not known. Germline trimming: 7 bases from V, 3 bases from J; junction bases outside gene matches: 5. The CDR3 goes from the cysteine to the phenylalanine over 14 residues. The DNA shown is the 42-base CDR3, in frame from base 1. Sequences SEHNR (CDR1) and FQNEAQ (CDR2) are obtained from the germline V gene (reference sequence). Only healthy Caucasian donors were included. The twin cohort comprised three pairs of female monozygotic twins, all aged about 18 to 30 years. Positive isolation kits from Invitrogen were used to isolate the CD4+ and CD8+ T cell populations. To prepare the library, 5' RACE was applied. The sequencer listed for this sample is Illumina HiSeq 2000. Template switching introduced a universal primer binding site; the final cDNA contained a unique molecular identifier, enabling accurate counting of TCR cDNA molecules. First-strand cDNA for TCR alpha and beta chains was synthesized from specific primers in the conserved constant-segment region. Each cDNA library was double barcoded, with a SMART-Mk sample barcode plus Illumina barcodes, to control for contamination. TruSeq adapter sequences along with Illumina sample barcodes were introduced in two successive PCR steps. Sequencing of the TCR alpha and beta cDNA libraries was done on the Illumina HiSeq platform using custom primers. Regarding the original processing steps: Raw reads were processed with MiGEC to extract unique molecular identifiers, and MiXCR was used to determine CDR3 positions. For each individual, recombination models were inferred using an EM algorithm with the repgenHMM and IGoR tools. The tcR package in R was used for shared clonotype analysis, with sharing normalized by the product of cloneset sizes. To study raw recombination without the effects of thymic and clonal selection, out-of-frame nonproductive sequences were analyzed. TCRdb reprocessing: public reads trimmed at Q25 with fastp, clones called with MiXCR, in-frame beta chains kept. Each entry is one CDR3 protein sequence, shown with its most common DNA and genes. TCRdb's processing, not the authors', yielded these V and J calls. Recorded for this sample are approximately 550,000 distinct CDR3 sequences; around 24% of them occurred a single time. Roughly 0.5% of the sample is taken by the ten largest.

This sample also appeared in a second study, on yellow fever vaccine responses in identical twins. As the second publication notes: According to the authors, the vaccine-induced T cell response in identical twins seemed to be partly convergent and partly specific to each individual. Focusing on identical twins, the study followed the T cell clones that responded to the vaccine, and did so with precision.

The sample comprised CD4+ T cells sorted from blood. The V and J segments used are TRBV7-9 and TRBJ2-2, with 7 bases in between that match TRBD2. This TCR derives from a woman aged 18-29 years in good health. The CDR3 protein sequence reads: CASTDRGDTGELFF. The DNA sequence is as follows: TGTGCCAGCACCGATCGGGGGGACACCGGGGAGCTGTTTTTT. The variable domain in full, with residues beyond the CDR3 obtained from the reference TRBV7-9 and TRBJ2-2 genes, is DTGVSQNPRHKITKRGQNVTFRCDPISEHNRLYWYRQTLGQGPEFLTYFQNEAQLEKSRLLSDRFSAERPKGSFSTLEIQRTEQGDSAMYLCASTDRGDTGELFFGEGSRLTVL.